A single T cell receptor beta chain is shown here with its context. The antigen is not known. Libraries were prepared by immunoSEQ multiplex PCR; TCRdb keeps only in-frame clonotypes and omits some of them. Of roughly 30,000 clones in the sample, around three quarters are singletons; the top ten hold about 4.6%. This sample was taken from a study of T cell responses to AZD1222 COVID-19 vaccine. The study's findings and limits: At baseline, seropositivity was found in only six or seven AZD1222 recipients. Of spike-specific TCRs, nearly half reportedly target regions left unmutated in variants. Researchers report vaccine-associated CD4 TCRs spanning spike, with dominance at 160-218 and 743-854. Mostly white British, mostly female donors; authors suggested clonal diversity may be underestimated.

Per the germline V gene, CDR1 is MNHEY and CDR2 is SMNVEV (reference sequence). CDR3 length: 12 residues. Trimming left V 6 bases short and J 7 bases short, with 10 bases between. The input for sequencing was peripheral blood, taken 28 days after the second AZD1222 dose. The gene calls are TRBV27 and TRBJ1-5, with a tentative D call TRBD1 (6 bases). This TCR derives from an adult who received the AZD1222 COVID-19 vaccine. The CDR3: CASRQQGQPQHF. The CDR3 DNA sequence: TGTGCCAGCAGACAACAGGGACAGCCCCAGCATTTT.